The 18 T cell receptor beta chains in this list originate from one sample, sequenced in a study of cytomegalovirus exposure and HLA in healthy donors. The PCR employed 60 Vbeta primers together with 13 Jbeta primers. The protocol was immunoSEQ multiplex PCR, while the TCRdb copy is restricted to in-frame clones and leaves out a portion. The sample lists around 120,000 clones; over 75% were seen once. The sequenced sample was PBMCs. The source is a middle-aged woman in good health and CMV-seropositive.

The chain combines TRBV28 with TRBJ2-1; 8 nucleotides align to TRBD1. Losses at the gene ends were 6 bases for V and 0 bases for J; bases not matched to a gene: 4. The CDR3 is 15 residues long. Germline assignment: CDR1 MDHEN and CDR2 SYDVKM. CDR3 DNA sequence: TGTGCCAGCAGACAGGGGGGTAGCTCCTACAATGAGCAGTTCTTC. Amino acid sequence: CASRQGGSSYNEQFF.

The chain employs TRBV7-3 and TRBJ1-1; D may be TRBD1 (6 bases). Trimming removed 5 bases from V and 2 bases from J, with 9 bases in between. The CDR3 extends over 13 amino acids. In germline, CDR1 is SGHTA, CDR2 FQGTGA. The CDR3 region has the DNA TGTGCCAGCAGCGCCAGGGGCAACACTGAAGCTTTCTTT. This translates into CASSARGNTEAFF.

V and J are TRBV5-6 and TRBJ2-7; 10 bases line up with TRBD2. Germline V gives CDR1 SGHDT, CDR2 YYEEEE. The CDR3 loop spans 15 amino acids. The J segment lost 0 bases and the V segment lost 4 bases, leaving 4 bases of the junction unmatched. For the CDR3, the DNA is TGTGCCAGCAGCCCGACTAGCGGGTACTCCTACGAGCAGTACTTC. This gives the protein CASSPTSGYSYEQYF.

The V and J genes are TRBV7-2 and TRBJ2-1; 8 positions match TRBD2. The junction had 16 bases not matched to a gene; V was cut back by 5 bases and J by 10 bases. Germline V gives CDR1 SGHTA, CDR2 FQGNSA. The CDR3 is 16 amino acids. DNA of the CDR3: TGTGCCAGCAGCCTCGCGGGGGGTCGTCTTCTATGGGAGCAGTTCTTC. This gives the protein CASSLAGGRLLWEQFF.

The chain has TRBV19 and TRBJ1-1; D perhaps matches TRBD1 (5 bases). The V end lost 7 bases, the J end lost 1 base, and 10 bases lay between the germline ends. Germline V gene sequence: CDR1 LNHDA, CDR2 SQIVND (reference sequence). The CDR3 runs 13 residues. CDR3 nucleotide sequence: TGTGCCAGTACCCAGGGTCGGAACACTGAAGCTTTCTTT. Its protein is CASTQGRNTEAFF.

This chain uses TRBV6-5 with TRBJ2-7; TRBD1 matches 7 bases. This CDR3 contains 14 residues. Germline trimming cut 5 bases from V and 1 base from J; bases unmatched to any gene: 5. Germline V gene lookup returns CDR1 MNHEY and CDR2 SVGAGI. The CDR3 here is CASSRETGSYEQYF. Here the CDR3 DNA reads TGTGCCAGCAGTAGAGAGACAGGGTCCTACGAGCAGTACTTC.

The chain carries TRBV5-6 and TRBJ2-3; 7 nucleotides agree with TRBD2. Germline values: CDR1 SGHDT, CDR2 YYEEEE. The CDR3 has 16 amino acids. Losses at the gene ends were 2 bases for V and 4 bases for J; bases not matched to a gene: 10. CDR3 in DNA: TGTGCCAGCAGCTTACGCGGGACGGGGGGACCAGATACGCAGTATTTT. Amino acid sequence: CASSLRGTGGPDTQYF.

The chain uses TRBV7-9 and TRBJ2-3; TRBD2 matches at 8 bases. Trimming at V came to 5 bases and at J to 2 bases, leaving 6 bases not matched to a gene. Germline loops: CDR1 SEHNR, CDR2 FQNEAQ (reference sequence). The CDR3 loop spans 15 amino acids. DNA for the CDR3: TGTGCCAGCAGCGTTACTAGCGGATTCACAGATACGCAGTATTTT. The encoded protein is CASSVTSGFTDTQYF.

The chain uses TRBV30 and TRBJ1-1; maybe TRBD1 (5 bases). CDR3 length: 13 amino acids. V lost 3 bases, J lost 5 bases, and 13 bases lay in between. Germline V lookup: CDR1 GTSNPN, CDR2 SVGIG (reference sequence). Here the CDR3 reads CAWSVGTGTEAFF. CDR3 coding DNA: TGTGCCTGGAGCGTCGGGACTGGGACTGAAGCTTTCTTT.

The genes are TRBV27 and TRBJ1-2, with TRBD1 matching over 7 bases. From germline, CDR1 is MNHEY and CDR2 SMNVEV (reference sequence). The CDR3 length is 15 residues. The J segment lost 4 bases and the V segment lost 5 bases, leaving 10 bases of the junction unmatched. CDR3 sequence reads: CASSPSGDSSYGYTF. The CDR3 coding sequence is TGTGCCAGCAGTCCGTCAGGGGACAGCTCCTATGGCTACACCTTC.

V is TRBV29-1 and J is TRBJ1-2; D is possibly TRBD1 (5 bases). CDR1 and CDR2 (germline): SQVTM, ANQGSEA. The CDR3 is 12 residues long. V was clipped by 4 bases and J by 6 bases, with 12 bases between them. CDR3 residues: CSVVDNLHGYTF. CDR3 nucleotides: TGCAGCGTTGTGGACAACCTACATGGCTACACCTTC.

This clone has just a few counts. The chain combines TRBV5-1 with TRBJ1-3; 7 bases match TRBD1. J gave up 4 bases and V 0 bases, and 7 bases lay outside the gene matches. CDR1 is SGHRS, CDR2 YFSETQ, per germline. The CDR3 covers 16 residues. In DNA, the CDR3 is TGCGCCAGCAGCTTGGACATGGGACAGTTGGGAAACACCATATATTTT. Protein sequence: CASSLDMGQLGNTIYF.

CDR3 region: CASSIRGPNTEAFF. The CDR3 region has the DNA TGTGCCAGTAGTATTAGAGGCCCGAACACTGAAGCTTTCTTT. V is TRBV19 and J is TRBJ1-1; D is ambiguous. CDR1 is LNHDA, CDR2 SQIVND, per germline (reference sequence). The CDR3 runs 14 residues. V lost 3 bases and J 1 base, leaving 9 bases between the germline ends. Full variable domain (outside the CDR3, taken from reference TRBV19 and TRBJ1-1): DGGITQSPKYLFRKEGQNVTLSCEQNLNHDAMYWYRQDPGQGLRLIYYSQIVNDFQKGDIAEGYSVSREKKESFPLTVTSAQKNPTAFYLCASSIRGPNTEAFFGQGTRLTVV.

The chain joins TRBV4-2 to TRBJ2-7; a weak D match, TRBD2 (6 bases). CDR3 length: 14 amino acids. Trimming stripped 3 bases from V and 2 bases from J, with 11 bases between. Germline V CDR1 and CDR2: LGHNA, YNFKEQ. CDR3 sequence reads: CASSQSTSTYEQYF. The CDR3 nucleotides read TGTGCCAGCAGCCAGTCGACTAGTACCTACGAGCAGTACTTC.

CDR3 amino acids: CASSFGDNYEQYF. CDR3 DNA sequence: TGTGCCAGCAGCTTTGGGGACAACTACGAGCAGTACTTC. The chain carries TRBV7-6 and TRBJ2-7; weak D call: TRBD1 (6 bases). This CDR3 has 13 amino acids. Germline CDR1 is SGHVS and CDR2 is FNYEAQ. Trimming cost V 3 bases and J 3 bases, with 9 bases left between them.

This clone was seen just once. The chain carries TRBV7-9 and TRBJ2-1; 7 positions agree with TRBD2. This CDR3 is built from 12 residues. V shed 1 base and J 15 bases; nucleotides not matched to a gene: 6. CDR1 and CDR2 from the germline V gene are SEHNR and FQNEAQ (reference sequence). The CDR3: CASSLEAGEAFF. In nucleotides, the CDR3 is TGTGCCAGCAGCTTAGAGGCGGGAGAAGCGTTCTTC.

The chain couples TRBV4-1 to TRBJ1-4, with D unresolved. The CDR3 consists of 16 residues. Germline values: CDR1 MGHRA, CDR2 YSYEKL. V lost 2 bases and J 0 bases, leaving 10 bases between the germline ends. This chain's CDR3 is CASSQTRGTTNEKLFF. CDR3 sequence (DNA): TGCGCCAGCAGCCAAACACGGGGTACAACTAATGAAAAACTGTTTTTT.

CDR3 region: CASSSGTGTNEKLFF. Here the CDR3 DNA reads TGCGCCAGCAGCTCCGGGACAGGGACTAATGAAAAACTGTTTTTT. This sequence joins TRBV5-1 and TRBJ1-4, with 9 bases fitting TRBD1. CDR1 SGHRS and CDR2 YFSETQ come from the germline V gene. The J segment lost 2 bases and the V segment lost 3 bases, leaving 2 bases of the junction unmatched. CDR3 length: 15 residues.